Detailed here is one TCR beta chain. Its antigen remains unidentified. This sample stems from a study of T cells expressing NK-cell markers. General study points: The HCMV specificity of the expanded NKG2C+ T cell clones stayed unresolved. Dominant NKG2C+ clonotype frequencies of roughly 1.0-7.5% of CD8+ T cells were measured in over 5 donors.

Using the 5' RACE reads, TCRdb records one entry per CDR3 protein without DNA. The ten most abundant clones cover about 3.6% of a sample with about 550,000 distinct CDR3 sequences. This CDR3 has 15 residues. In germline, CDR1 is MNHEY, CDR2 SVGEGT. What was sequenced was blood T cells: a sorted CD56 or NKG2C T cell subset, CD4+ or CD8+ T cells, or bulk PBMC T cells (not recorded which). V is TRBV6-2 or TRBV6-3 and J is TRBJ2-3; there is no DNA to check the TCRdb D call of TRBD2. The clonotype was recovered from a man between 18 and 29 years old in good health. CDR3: CASRVGTSITDTQYF.